This TCR beta chain was sequenced during a study of blood T cells in healthy people across ages. Donors ranged from roughly 6 to 90 years old and were healthy Caucasians in Russia. Together with a sample-barcoded 5' primer, a J-beta primer mix was included in a second PCR lasting about 7 to 11 cycles. Tagging of each cDNA molecule was performed by a template-switch adaptor with 12 random nucleotides. TCRdb used MiXCR to reprocess the 5' RACE reads, holding one entry per CDR3 protein. The sample yields 780,000 or so distinct CDR3 sequences, roughly 25% seen once. Germline V gene data show CDR1 as SQVTM and CDR2 as ANQGSEA. There are 13 residues in the CDR3. These data are also associated with another study on T cells of mothers and their children.

The specimen was blood. The J gene is TRBJ2-5, the V gene TRBV29-1, with 8 positions matching TRBD1. The J call may not be correct, given that the DNA end is closer to TRBJ2-7. The sequence came from a boy aged 5-17 years in good health. The CDR3 protein is CSVLTGGSYEQYF. CDR3 in DNA: TGCAGCGTGCTCACAGGGGGCTCCTACGAGCAGTACTTC.